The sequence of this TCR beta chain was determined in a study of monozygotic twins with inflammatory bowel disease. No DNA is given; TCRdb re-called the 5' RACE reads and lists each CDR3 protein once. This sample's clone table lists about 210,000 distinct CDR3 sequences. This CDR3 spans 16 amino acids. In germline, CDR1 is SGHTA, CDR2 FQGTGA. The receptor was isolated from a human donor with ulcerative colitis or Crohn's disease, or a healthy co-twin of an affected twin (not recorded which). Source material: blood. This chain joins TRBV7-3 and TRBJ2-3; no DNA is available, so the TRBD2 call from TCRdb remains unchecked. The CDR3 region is CASSPGEGPGTDTQYF.